This note documents a single T cell receptor (beta chain) sequence. The target of this receptor is not known. Within one base of it there is no much larger clone, and no base qualities were kept. The immunoSEQ Assay, a bias-controlled multiplex PCR, was used to amplify TCRbeta CDR3 regions from genomic DNA. As for the authors' bioinformatics: Within the assay, amplification of reference gene primers was used to estimate how many nucleated cells each sample contained. To quantify the absolute abundance of each unique TCRbeta CDR3 rearrangement, sequence reads were collapsed and filtered. For each sample, productive Simpson clonality was calculated as the square root of Simpson's diversity index over productive rearrangements. Imported from immuneACCESS, the table was reduced by TCRdb to in-frame sequences with V and J called. These copies leave out some clones; in studies compared against another copy, an unresolved V gene accounts for under half, and the cause of the remainder is not known. The DNA was the basis for D and trimming; V, J and clone size are from that table. This sample holds about 210,000 clones; under 90% were observed only once. Around 2.5% of the sample is in the top ten clones.

The sample belongs to a study of blood T cell repertoires in COVID-19 (dated by TCRdb to about 2020). Study-wide context: The collaborator samples originated in the United States, Italy and Spain and spanned the acute and convalescent phases of COVID-19. The prospective study material was composed of cDNA or gDNA derived from T cells, B-cell-depleted T cells, or PBMCs. The dataset comprised deeply sampled blood TCRbeta repertoires from subjects exposed to, actively infected with, or recovered from COVID-19. The repertoires were made available in a free public database intended to serve as a resource for research on the immune response to SARS-CoV-2. Samples came from the ongoing ImmuneRACE study (first 160 participants) plus 1,254 subjects from 6 global collaborators. The sample metadata nearly always contained a de-identified subject ID, COVID-19 status, age in years and sex. HLA class I and class II types, where available, came from metadata supplied by the sample provider rather than from assay-based typing. Study-wide conclusions, independent of this receptor: How much clinical and demographic metadata was included differed by source and by participant, and the metadata was provided uncurated.

At the junction V is shortened by 6 bases and J by 4 bases; bases outside the gene matches: 9. The germline V gene sets CDR1 to MNHEY and CDR2 to SVGAGI. The CDR3 spans 15 residues, from the cysteine through the phenylalanine. Only the CDR3 portion is preserved as DNA: 45 bases, with reading frame beginning at the first base. Whole blood was collected in K2EDTA tubes by collaborating institutions according to the institutions' own protocols. Collaborator samples were shipped for TCRbeta analysis as frozen whole blood, isolated PBMCs, or DNA extracted from either sample type. This chain is built from TRBV6-5 and TRBJ1-2; the junction holds 9 bases that match TRBD1. The sequenced sample consisted of peripheral blood. The clonotype originates from a woman between 35 and 50 years old with active or convalescent COVID-19. The CDR3 region reads CASRPNGQGSYGYTF. The nucleotide sequence reads TGTGCCAGCAGACCAAACGGACAGGGGAGCTATGGCTACACCTTC.